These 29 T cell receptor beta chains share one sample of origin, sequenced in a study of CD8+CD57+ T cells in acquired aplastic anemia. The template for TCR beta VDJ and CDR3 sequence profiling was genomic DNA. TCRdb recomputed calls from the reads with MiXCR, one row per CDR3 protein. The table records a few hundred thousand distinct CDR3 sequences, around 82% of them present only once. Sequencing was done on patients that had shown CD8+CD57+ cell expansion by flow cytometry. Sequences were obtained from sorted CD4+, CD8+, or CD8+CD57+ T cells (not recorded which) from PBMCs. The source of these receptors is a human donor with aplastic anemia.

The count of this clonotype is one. CDR3 sequence reads: CASSSAGAGEAFF. The CDR3 nucleotides are TGTGCCAGCAGCTCCGCGGGAGCGGGTGAAGCTTTCTTT. The J gene is TRBJ1-1, the V gene TRBV2; the D is unclear. Germline V gene lookup returns CDR1 SNHLY and CDR2 FYNNEI. The CDR3 runs to 13 residues. Trimming cost V 6 bases and J 7 bases, with 15 bases left between them.

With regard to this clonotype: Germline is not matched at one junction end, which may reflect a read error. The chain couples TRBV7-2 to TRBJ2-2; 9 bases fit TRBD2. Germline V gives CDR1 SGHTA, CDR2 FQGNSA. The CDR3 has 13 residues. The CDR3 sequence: CASSFGRSGGLDF. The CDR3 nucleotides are TGTGCCAGCAGCTTTGGAAGAAGCGGGGGGCTGGATTTT. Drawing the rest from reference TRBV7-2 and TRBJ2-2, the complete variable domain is GAGVSQSPSNKVTEKGKDVELRCDPISGHTALYWYRQSLGQGLEFLIYFQGNSAPDKSGLPSDRFSAERTGGSVSTLTIQRTQQEDSAVYLCASSFGRSGGLDFGEGSRLTVL.

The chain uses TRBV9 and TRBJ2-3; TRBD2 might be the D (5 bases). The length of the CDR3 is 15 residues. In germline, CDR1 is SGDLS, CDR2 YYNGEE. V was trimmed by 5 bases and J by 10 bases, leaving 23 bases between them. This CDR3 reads CASREEQDFAAAQYF. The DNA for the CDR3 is TGTGCCAGCAGGGAAGAGCAGGACTTCGCAGCTGCGCAGTATTTT. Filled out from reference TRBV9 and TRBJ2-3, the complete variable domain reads DSGVTQTPKHLITATGQRVTLRCSPRSGDLSVYWYQQSLDQGLQFLIQYYNGEERAKGNILERFSAQQFPDLHSELNLSSLELGDSALYFCASREEQDFAAAQYFGPGTRLTVL.

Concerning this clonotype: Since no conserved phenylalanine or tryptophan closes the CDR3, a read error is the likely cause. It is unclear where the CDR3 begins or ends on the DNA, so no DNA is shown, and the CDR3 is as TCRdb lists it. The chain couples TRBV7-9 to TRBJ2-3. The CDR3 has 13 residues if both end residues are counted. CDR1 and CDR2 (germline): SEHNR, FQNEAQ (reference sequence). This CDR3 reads CASGEACTDTQFV.

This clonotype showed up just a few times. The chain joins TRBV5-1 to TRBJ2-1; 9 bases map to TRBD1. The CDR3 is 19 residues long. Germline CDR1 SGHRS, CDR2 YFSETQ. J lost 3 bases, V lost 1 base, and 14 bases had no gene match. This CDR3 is CASSLKWSFAGQGYNEQFF. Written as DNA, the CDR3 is TGCGCCAGCAGCTTGAAATGGTCTTTTGCGGGACAGGGCTACAATGAGCAGTTCTTC.

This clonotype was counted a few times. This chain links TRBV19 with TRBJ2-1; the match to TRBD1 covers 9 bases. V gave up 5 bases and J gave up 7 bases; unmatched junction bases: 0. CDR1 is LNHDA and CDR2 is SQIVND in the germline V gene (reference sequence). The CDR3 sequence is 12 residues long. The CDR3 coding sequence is TGTGCCAGTAGTGGGACAGGGAATGAGCAGTTCTTC. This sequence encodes CASSGTGNEQFF.

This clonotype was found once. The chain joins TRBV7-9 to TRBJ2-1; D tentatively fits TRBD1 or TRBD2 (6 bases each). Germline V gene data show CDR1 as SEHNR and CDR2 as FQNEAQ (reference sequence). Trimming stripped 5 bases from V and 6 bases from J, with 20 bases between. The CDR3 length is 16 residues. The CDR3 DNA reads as TGTGCCAGCAGCGAACAAAGAGGGGGGTTTTTCAATGAGCAGTTCTTC. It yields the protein CASSEQRGGFFNEQFF.

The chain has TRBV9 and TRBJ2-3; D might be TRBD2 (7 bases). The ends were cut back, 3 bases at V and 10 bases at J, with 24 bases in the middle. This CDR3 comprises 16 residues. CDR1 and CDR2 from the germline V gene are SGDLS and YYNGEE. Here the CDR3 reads CASSAGAGDHEQSQYF. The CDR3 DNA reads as TGTGCCAGCAGCGCAGGGGCGGGAGATCATGAGCAGTCGCAGTATTTT.

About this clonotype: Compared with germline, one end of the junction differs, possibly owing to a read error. As DNA, the CDR3 is TGTGCCAGCAGCGGACGGTCACATACGCACGAGCAGGACTTC. Protein: CASSGRSHTHEQDF. The V call is TRBV9, the J call TRBJ2-7; D unresolved. The CDR3 sequence is 14 residues long. Germline CDR1 is SGDLS and CDR2 is YYNGEE.

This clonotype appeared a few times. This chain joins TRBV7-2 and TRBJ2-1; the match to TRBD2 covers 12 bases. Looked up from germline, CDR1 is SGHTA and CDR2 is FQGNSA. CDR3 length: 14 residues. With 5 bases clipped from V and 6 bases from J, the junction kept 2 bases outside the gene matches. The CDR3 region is CASSRTSGINEQFF. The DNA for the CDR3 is TGTGCCAGCAGCAGGACTAGCGGGATCAATGAGCAGTTCTTC.

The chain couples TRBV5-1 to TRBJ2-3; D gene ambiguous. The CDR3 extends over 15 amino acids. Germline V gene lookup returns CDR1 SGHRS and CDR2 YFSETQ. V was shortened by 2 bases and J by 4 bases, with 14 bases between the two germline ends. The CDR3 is CASSFLADHADTQYF. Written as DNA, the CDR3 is TGCGCCAGCAGCTTCCTGGCAGATCACGCAGATACGCAGTATTTT.

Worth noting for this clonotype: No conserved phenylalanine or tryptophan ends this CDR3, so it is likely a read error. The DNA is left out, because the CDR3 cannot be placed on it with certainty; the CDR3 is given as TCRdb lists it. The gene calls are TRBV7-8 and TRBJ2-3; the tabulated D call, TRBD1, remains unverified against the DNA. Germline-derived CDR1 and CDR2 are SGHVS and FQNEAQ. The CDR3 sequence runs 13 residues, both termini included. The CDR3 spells CASREGGADTKYY.

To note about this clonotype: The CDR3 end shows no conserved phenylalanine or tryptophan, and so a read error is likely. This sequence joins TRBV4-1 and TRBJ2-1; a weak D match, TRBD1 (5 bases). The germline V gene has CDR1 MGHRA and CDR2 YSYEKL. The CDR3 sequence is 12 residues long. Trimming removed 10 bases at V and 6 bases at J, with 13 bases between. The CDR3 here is CATSGATNEQFL. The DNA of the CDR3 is TGCGCCACCAGTGGGGCAACCAATGAGCAGTTCCTC.

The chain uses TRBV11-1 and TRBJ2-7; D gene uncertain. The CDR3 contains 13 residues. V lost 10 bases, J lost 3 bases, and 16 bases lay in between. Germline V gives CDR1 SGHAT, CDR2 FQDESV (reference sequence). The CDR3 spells CATRQVIGYEQYV. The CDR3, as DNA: TGTGCCACCAGGCAAGTGATCGGCTACGAGCAGTACGTC.

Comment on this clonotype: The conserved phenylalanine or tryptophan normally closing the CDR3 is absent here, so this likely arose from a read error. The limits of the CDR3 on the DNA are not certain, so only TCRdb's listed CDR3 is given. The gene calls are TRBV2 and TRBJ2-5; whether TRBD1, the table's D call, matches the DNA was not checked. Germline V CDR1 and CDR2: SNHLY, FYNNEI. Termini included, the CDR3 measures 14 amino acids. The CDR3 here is CASRGERGEETHYS.

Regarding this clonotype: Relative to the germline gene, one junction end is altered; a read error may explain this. The CDR3 is CASSLVDRRYQDQSQHF. The CDR3 DNA reads as TGTGCCAGCAGCTTGGTTGACAGGCGATATCAGGATCAGTCCCAGCATTTT. The chain is built from TRBV7-8 and TRBJ1-5; a weak D match, TRBD1 (6 bases). The CDR3 consists of 17 residues. The germline CDR1 and CDR2 sequences are SGHVS and FQNEAQ. Filled out from reference TRBV7-8 and TRBJ1-5, the complete variable domain reads GAGVSQSPRYKVAKRGQDVALRCDPISGHVSLFWYQQALGQGPEFLTYFQNEAQLDKSGLPSDRFFAERPEGSVSTLKIQRTQQEDSAVYLCASSLVDRRYQDQSQHFGDGTRLSIL.

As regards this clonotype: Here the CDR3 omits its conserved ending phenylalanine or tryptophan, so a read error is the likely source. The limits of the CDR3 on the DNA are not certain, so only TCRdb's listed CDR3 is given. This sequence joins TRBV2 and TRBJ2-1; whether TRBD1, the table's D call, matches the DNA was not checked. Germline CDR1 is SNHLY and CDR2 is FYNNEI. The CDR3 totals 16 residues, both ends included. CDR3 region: CASGDGGTNTQYFQSG.

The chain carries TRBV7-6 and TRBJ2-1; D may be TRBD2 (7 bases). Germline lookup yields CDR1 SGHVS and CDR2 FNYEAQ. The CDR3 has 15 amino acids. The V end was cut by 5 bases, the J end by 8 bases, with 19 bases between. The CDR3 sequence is CASSRSGGEIHEQFF. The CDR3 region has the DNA TGTGCCAGCAGCCGTTCGGGGGGCGAAATCCATGAGCAGTTCTTC.

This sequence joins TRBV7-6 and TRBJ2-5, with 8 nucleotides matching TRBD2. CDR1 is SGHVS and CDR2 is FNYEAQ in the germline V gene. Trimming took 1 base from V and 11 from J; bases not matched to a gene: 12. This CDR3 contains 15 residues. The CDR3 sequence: CASSLGTAGDDEQYF. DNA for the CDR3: TGTGCCAGCAGCTTAGGGACAGCGGGAGACGATGAGCAGTACTTC.

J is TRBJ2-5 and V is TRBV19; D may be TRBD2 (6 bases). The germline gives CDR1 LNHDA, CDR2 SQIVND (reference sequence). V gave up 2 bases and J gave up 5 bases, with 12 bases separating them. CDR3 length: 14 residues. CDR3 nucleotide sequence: TGTGCCAGTAGTATAAGGAGGGGTCGGGAGACCCAGTACTTC. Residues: CASSIRRGRETQYF.

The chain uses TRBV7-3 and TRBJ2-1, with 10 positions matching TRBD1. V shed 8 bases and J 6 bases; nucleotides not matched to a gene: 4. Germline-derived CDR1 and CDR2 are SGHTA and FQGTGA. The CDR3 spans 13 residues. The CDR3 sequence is CASSRQGANEQFF. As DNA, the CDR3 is TGTGCCAGCTCAAGACAGGGGGCCAATGAGCAGTTCTTC. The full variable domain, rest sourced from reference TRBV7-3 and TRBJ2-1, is GAGVSQTPSNKVTEKGKYVELRCDPISGHTALYWYRQSLGQGPEFLIYFQGTGAADDSGLPNDRFFAVRPEGSVSTLKIQRTERGDSAVYLCASSRQGANEQFFGPGTRLTVL.

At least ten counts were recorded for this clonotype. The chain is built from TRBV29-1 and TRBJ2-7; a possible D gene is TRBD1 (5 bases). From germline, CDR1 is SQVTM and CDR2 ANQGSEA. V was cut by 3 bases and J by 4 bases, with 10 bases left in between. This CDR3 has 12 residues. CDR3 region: CSVEGPNYEQYV. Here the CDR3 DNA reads TGCAGCGTTGAGGGGCCTAATTACGAGCAGTACGTC.

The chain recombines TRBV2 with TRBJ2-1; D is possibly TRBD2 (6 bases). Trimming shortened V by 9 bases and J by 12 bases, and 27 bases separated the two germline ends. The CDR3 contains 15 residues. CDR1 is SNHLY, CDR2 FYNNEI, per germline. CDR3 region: CASSMVGGANTGQFF. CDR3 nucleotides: TGTGCCAGTAGTATGGTTGGCGGGGCGAACACTGGGCAGTTCTTC.

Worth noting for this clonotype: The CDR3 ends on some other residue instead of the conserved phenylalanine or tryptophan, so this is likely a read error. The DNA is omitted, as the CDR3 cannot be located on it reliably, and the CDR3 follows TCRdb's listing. CDR3 amino acids: CASSASTDTHYFGP. The chain joins TRBV13 to TRBJ2-3. The CDR3 extends over 14 residues, inclusive of both ends. CDR1 is PRHDT, CDR2 FYEKMQ, per germline (reference sequence).

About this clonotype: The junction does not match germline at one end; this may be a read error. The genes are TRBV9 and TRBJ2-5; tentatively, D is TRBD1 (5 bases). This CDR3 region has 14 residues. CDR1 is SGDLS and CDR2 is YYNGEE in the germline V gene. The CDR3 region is CASSGGWSIENQYF. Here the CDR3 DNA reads TGTGCCAGCAGCGGGGGCTGGAGCATTGAGAACCAGTACTTC.

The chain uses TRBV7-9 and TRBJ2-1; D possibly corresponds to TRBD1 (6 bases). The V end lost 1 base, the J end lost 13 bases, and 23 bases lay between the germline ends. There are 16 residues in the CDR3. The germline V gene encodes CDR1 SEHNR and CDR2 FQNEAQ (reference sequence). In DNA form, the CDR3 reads TGTGCCAGCAGCTTAGTCGAGACGCAGTACTGGGGGCCACAGTTCTTC. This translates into CASSLVETQYWGPQFF.

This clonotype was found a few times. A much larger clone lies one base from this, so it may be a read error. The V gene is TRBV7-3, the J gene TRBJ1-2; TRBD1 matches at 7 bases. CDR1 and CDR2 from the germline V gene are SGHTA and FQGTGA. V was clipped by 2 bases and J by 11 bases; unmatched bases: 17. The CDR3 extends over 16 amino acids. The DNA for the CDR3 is TGTGCCAGCAGCTTAGATATGACAGGGAACACTGAAGCTTACACCTTC. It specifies CASSLDMTGNTEAYTF. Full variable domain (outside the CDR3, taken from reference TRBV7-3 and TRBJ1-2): GAGVSQTPSNKVTEKGKYVELRCDPISGHTALYWYRQSLGQGPEFLIYFQGTGAADDSGLPNDRFFAVRPEGSVSTLKIQRTERGDSAVYLCASSLDMTGNTEAYTFGSGTRLTVV.

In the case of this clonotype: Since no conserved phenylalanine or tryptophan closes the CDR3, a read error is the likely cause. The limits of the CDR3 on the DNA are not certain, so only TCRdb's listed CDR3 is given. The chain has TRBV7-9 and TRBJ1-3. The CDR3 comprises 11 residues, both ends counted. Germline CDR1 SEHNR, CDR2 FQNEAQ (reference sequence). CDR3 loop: CASSLPGTRGL.

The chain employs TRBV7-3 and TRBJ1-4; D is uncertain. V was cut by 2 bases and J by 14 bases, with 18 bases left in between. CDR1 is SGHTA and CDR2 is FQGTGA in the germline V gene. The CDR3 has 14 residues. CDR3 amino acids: CASSLVSANDTLFF. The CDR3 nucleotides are TGTGCCAGCAGCTTAGTCTCGGCTAATGATACGCTGTTTTTT.